The sequence of this T cell receptor (beta chain) was determined in a study of T cell responses to AZD1222 COVID-19 vaccine. Overall study results and limits: The donors showed a predominance of white British ancestry and of females, with possible underestimation of clonal diversity. With two AZD1222 doses given, Spike-specific TCR breadth and depth both rose.

Assay: immunoSEQ multiplex PCR; the TCRdb copy retains only in-frame clones and omits some. The sample carries about 76,000 clones, about 88% recorded once. For this clone: Its antigen remains unknown.

CDR1 and CDR2 (germline): KGHSH, LQKENI. With 4 bases removed from V and 0 bases from J, the gap between germline ends came to 19 bases. CDR3 size: 18 residues. The TCR comes from an adult in good health. The chain links TRBV18 to TRBJ1-3; weak D call: TRBD1 (6 bases). Sequenced material: peripheral blood, taken on day 0 of AZD1222 vaccination. The CDR3 region is CASSRDPTGSVSGNTIYF. CDR3 bases: TGTGCCAGCTCACGGGACCCGACAGGAAGCGTCTCTGGAAACACCATATATTTT.